This T cell receptor (beta chain) stems from a study of metastatic and nonmetastatic thyroid tumors. Unmatched junction bases numbered 9, after V lost 3 bases and J lost 4 bases. Germline V gene sequence: CDR1 LNHNV, CDR2 YYDKDF (reference sequence). CDR3 length: 17 residues. TCRdb re-processed the PCR reads through MiXCR. Of around 6,000 clones in the sample, 30% were seen once. Each patient went into thyroid surgery without having received any treatment. This clone occurred a few times. The chain employs TRBV15 and TRBJ1-5; 10 bases fit TRBD1. The source is a female donor with papillary thyroid cancer or a benign thyroid nodule (not recorded which). Some clones in this sample may be carry-over from other donors' samples. The sequencing sample was made of adjacent normal tissue. In nucleotides, the CDR3 is TGTGCCACCAGCAGTTACCGGGACAGGGGAATGAATCAGCCCCAGCATTTT. It specifies CATSSYRDRGMNQPQHF. The full variable domain, in which reference TRBV15 and TRBJ1-5 provide the parts outside the CDR3, is DAMVIQNPRYQVTQFGKPVTLSCSQTLNHNVMYWYQQKSSQAPKLLFHYYDKDFNNEADTPDNFQSRRPNTSFCFLDIRSPGLGDTAMYLCATSSYRDRGMNQPQHFGDGTRLSIL.